The 26 T cell receptor beta chains listed next were all sequenced from one sample in a study of blood T cell repertoires in COVID-19 (dated by TCRdb to 2020 to 2021). Libraries came from the immunoSEQ multiplex PCR assay. The clones in this table, taken by TCRdb from immuneACCESS, are in-frame only. Not every clone is retained; where verified, under half of the shortfall comes from an unresolved V gene, and the cause of the rest is unknown. Within this sample are over 30,000 clones, with roughly 80% of them counted one time only. Jointly, the top ten make up roughly 14% of the sample. What was sequenced was peripheral blood. Source of these receptors: an elderly man with active or convalescent COVID-19.

This clone has just one count. The V call is TRBV3-1 (or the pseudogene TRBV3-2), the J call TRBJ2-1, with 7 nucleotides matching TRBD2. Unmatched junction bases numbered 5, after V lost 5 bases and J lost 4 bases. The CDR3 covers 14 residues. Germline V gene data show CDR1 as LGHDT and CDR2 as YNNKEL (reference sequence). As DNA, the CDR3 is TGTGCCAGCAGCTCATGGGGGGGATACAATGAGCAGTTCTTC. Amino acids: CASSSWGGYNEQFF.

The CDR3 sequence is CASSKALGLQYF. The CDR3 DNA reads as TGTGCCAGCAGCAAGGCATTGGGACTACAGTACTTC. The chain recombines TRBV3-1 (or the pseudogene TRBV3-2) with TRBJ2-5, with 7 bases aligning to TRBD2. With 5 bases clipped from V and 11 bases from J, the junction kept 8 bases outside the gene matches. The CDR3 has 12 residues. Germline V gene lookup returns CDR1 LGHDT and CDR2 YNNKEL (reference sequence).

The V call is TRBV5-1, the J call TRBJ2-1; 9 bases are a match to TRBD2. Germline V gives CDR1 SGHRS, CDR2 YFSETQ. V lost 8 bases and J lost 5; bases outside the gene matches: 8. The CDR3 spans 14 residues. The CDR3 DNA is TGCGCCAGTGCACTAGCGGGCGGTGACAATGAGCAGTTCTTC. This gives the protein CASALAGGDNEQFF.

This clone was seen a handful of times. The chain links TRBV29-1 to TRBJ1-4; 8 nucleotides agree with TRBD1. J lost 5 bases, V lost 6 bases, and 5 bases had no gene match. Germline CDR1 and CDR2: SQVTM and ANQGSEA. This CDR3 contains 13 residues. CDR3 in amino acids: CSVTGVENEKLFF. In DNA form, the CDR3 reads TGCAGCGTGACAGGGGTGGAGAATGAAAAACTGTTTTTT.

V usage is TRBV5-1 and J usage is TRBJ2-1; TRBD1 is a possible D gene (5 bases). This CDR3 spans 16 amino acids. V was trimmed by 3 bases and J by 2 bases, leaving 15 bases between them. Per the germline V gene, CDR1 is SGHRS and CDR2 is YFSETQ. The CDR3 nucleotides are TGCGCCAGCAGCTATAATCCCCAGGGTCCCTACAATGAGCAGTTCTTC. Encoded protein: CASSYNPQGPYNEQFF.

The V and J genes are TRBV7-9 and TRBJ2-7, with 7 bases that match TRBD2. The CDR3 runs 13 residues. Germline V lookup: CDR1 SEHNR, CDR2 FQNEAQ (reference sequence). Losses at the gene ends were 7 bases for V and 0 bases for J; bases not matched to a gene: 3. The CDR3 bases are TGTGCCAGCACCGGGACTAACTCCTACGAGCAGTACTTC. This translates into CASTGTNSYEQYF.

V gene TRBV24-1 combines with J gene TRBJ2-7; TRBD1 is a possible D gene (5 bases). The germline CDR1 and CDR2 sequences are KGHDR and SFDVKD. Between the trimmed V and J ends, which lost 0 bases and 1 base, there was a span of 21 bases. The CDR3 is made up of 19 amino acids. This CDR3 is CATSDLLPIKWGSSYEQYF. The CDR3 DNA reads TGTGCCACCAGTGATTTGTTACCGATCAAGTGGGGCAGTTCCTACGAGCAGTACTTC.

V and J are TRBV18 and TRBJ2-3, with 7 bases that match TRBD2. CDR3 size: 17 residues. Germline CDR1 and CDR2: KGHSH and LQKENI. J gave up 3 bases and V 2 bases, and 11 bases lay outside the gene matches. CDR3 DNA sequence: TGTGCCAGCTCACCAAAAAGCGGGATCATGGGAACAGATACGCAGTATTTT. It is translated as CASSPKSGIMGTDTQYF.

The CDR3 loop reads CASSLIFPGEQYF. DNA for the CDR3: TGTGCCAGCAGCTTAATATTTCCGGGGGAGCAGTACTTC. This chain links TRBV7-2 with TRBJ2-7, with D possibly TRBD2 on 5 matching bases. V lost 2 bases, J lost 7 bases, and 12 bases lay in between. CDR1 and CDR2 (germline): SGHTA, FQGNSA. The CDR3 loop spans 13 amino acids.

In this sample, this clone turned up once. The chain employs TRBV11-2 and TRBJ2-1; maybe TRBD1 (7 bases). V lost 1 base, J lost 8 bases, and 15 bases lay in between. This CDR3 is built from 15 residues. Germline CDR1 is SGHAT and CDR2 is FQNNGV. CDR3 sequence: CASSLAFQGDYEQFF. CDR3 nucleotides: TGTGCCAGCAGCTTAGCATTCCAGGGGGACTATGAGCAGTTCTTC.

The rearrangement joins TRBV28 to TRBJ1-2; TRBD1 might be the D (6 bases). This CDR3 has 14 amino acids. V lost 5 bases, J lost 7 bases, and 17 bases lay in between. The germline gives CDR1 MDHEN, CDR2 SYDVKM. This CDR3 is CASSMLQGISGYTF. The CDR3 coding sequence is TGTGCCAGCAGTATGCTTCAGGGGATTTCTGGCTACACCTTC.

V usage is TRBV7-2 and J usage is TRBJ2-7; 7 bases align to TRBD2. CDR1 SGHTA and CDR2 FQGNSA come from the germline V gene. V lost 2 bases and J lost 3; bases outside the gene matches: 4. The CDR3 runs 14 residues. CDR3 nucleotides: TGTGCCAGCAGCTTATACCGGACTAGCTACGAGCAGTACTTC. It specifies CASSLYRTSYEQYF.

The chain combines TRBV5-1 with TRBJ2-7; D is perhaps TRBD1 (6 bases). Germline V gene data show CDR1 as SGHRS and CDR2 as YFSETQ. The V end was cut by 4 bases, the J end by 2 bases, with 16 bases between. The CDR3 is 15 residues long. CDR3 sequence (DNA): TGCGCCAGCAGCCAGATTGGGGGCGCAGCCTACGAGCAGTACTTC. Protein: CASSQIGGAAYEQYF.

This clone has just a few counts. The J gene is TRBJ2-1, the V gene TRBV11-2; D remains unclear. CDR1 SGHAT and CDR2 FQNNGV come from the germline V gene. The CDR3 contains 14 residues. Trimming pared 1 base from V and 6 bases from J, leaving 10 bases between. CDR3 sequence reads: CASSLGWRSNEQFF. The CDR3 DNA sequence: TGTGCCAGCAGCTTAGGTTGGCGGAGCAATGAGCAGTTCTTC.

This chain joins TRBV5-6 and TRBJ2-3, with 8 bases matching TRBD2. Germline V gives CDR1 SGHDT, CDR2 YYEEEE. V gave up 3 bases and J gave up 8 bases; unmatched junction bases: 5. The CDR3 is 13 residues long. The chain's CDR3 is CASSSRGGATQYF. The CDR3 nucleotides read TGTGCCAGCAGCTCACGGGGGGGCGCTACGCAGTATTTT.

The V gene is TRBV28, the J gene TRBJ2-7, with D hard to call. The germline V gene has CDR1 MDHEN and CDR2 SYDVKM. CDR3 length equals 10 residues. V lost 7 bases, J lost 5 bases, and 6 bases lay in between. CDR3 sequence: CASKRDEQYF. CDR3 in DNA: TGTGCCAGCAAGAGAGACGAGCAGTACTTC.

This chain's CDR3 is CASSFDTSNYGYTF. The CDR3 DNA follows: TGTGCCAGCAGCTTCGACACCTCTAACTATGGCTACACCTTC. This rearrangement joins TRBV7-9 to TRBJ1-2; no firm D call. CDR1 and CDR2 (germline): SEHNR, FQNEAQ (reference sequence). This CDR3 has 14 amino acids. V lost 3 bases and J 0 bases, leaving 8 bases between the germline ends.

The J gene is TRBJ2-1, the V gene TRBV12-3 or TRBV12-4, with D unresolved. CDR3 length: 12 residues. V lost 6 bases, J lost 9 bases, and 12 bases lay in between. CDR3 sequence reads: CASRLGIGEQFF. For the CDR3, the DNA is TGTGCCAGCAGGCTAGGTATTGGTGAGCAGTTCTTC.

The chain couples TRBV19 to TRBJ2-1; the match to TRBD2 covers 7 bases. This CDR3 has 16 amino acids. Germline V gives CDR1 LNHDA, CDR2 SQIVND (reference sequence). V lost 4 bases and J lost 3; bases outside the gene matches: 9. CDR3 sequence reads: CASSTPRAGFYNEQFF. CDR3 DNA: TGTGCCAGTAGTACCCCTCGAGCGGGATTCTACAATGAGCAGTTCTTC.

V usage is TRBV18 and J usage is TRBJ1-1, with D possibly being TRBD1 (5 bases). This CDR3 is 17 amino acids long. The V end was cut by 1 base, the J end by 2 bases, with 17 bases between. Per the germline V gene, CDR1 is KGHSH and CDR2 is LQKENI. The CDR3 spells CASSPQEGWGLNTEAFF. CDR3 coding DNA: TGTGCCAGCTCACCACAGGAGGGTTGGGGACTCAACACTGAAGCTTTCTTT.

This sequence joins TRBV30 and TRBJ1-4, with 11 positions matching TRBD1. The germline V gene encodes CDR1 GTSNPN and CDR2 SVGIG (reference sequence). The CDR3 loop spans 16 amino acids. V shed 3 bases, J shed 8 bases, and the junction held 11 bases outside the gene matches. For the CDR3, the DNA is TGTGCCTGGAGCGACAGTGGACAGGGGGCAGGAGAAAAACTGTTTTTT. It yields the protein CAWSDSGQGAGEKLFF.

The rearrangement joins TRBV27 to TRBJ2-5, with no clear D. Trimming removed 5 bases from V and 4 bases from J, with 26 bases in between. CDR1 is MNHEY and CDR2 is SMNVEV in the germline V gene (reference sequence). This CDR3 is 18 amino acids long. The CDR3 protein is CASSPIPLRVVNGETQYF. The CDR3 coding sequence is TGTGCCAGCAGTCCCATCCCCCTCCGGGTAGTGAATGGAGAGACCCAGTACTTC.

The V call is TRBV19, the J call TRBJ1-1; unclear D gene. V lost 5 bases to trimming and J lost 3 bases, with 10 bases between them. The length of the CDR3 is 13 residues. Germline assignment: CDR1 LNHDA and CDR2 SQIVND (reference sequence). The CDR3 here is CASSSKEDTEAFF. The CDR3 coding sequence is TGTGCCAGTAGTTCAAAGGAGGACACTGAAGCTTTCTTT. Drawing the rest from reference TRBV19 and TRBJ1-1, the complete variable domain is DGGITQSPKYLFRKEGQNVTLSCEQNLNHDAMYWYRQDPGQGLRLIYYSQIVNDFQKGDIAEGYSVSREKKESFPLTVTSAQKNPTAFYLCASSSKEDTEAFFGQGTRLTVV.

The chain joins TRBV5-1 to TRBJ2-5; TRBD1 matches 7 bases. This CDR3 contains 15 residues. V lost 3 bases to trimming and J lost 1 base; unmatched junction nucleotides: 6. Germline V gene data show CDR1 as SGHRS and CDR2 as YFSETQ. CDR3 protein: CASSSTGNPQETQYF. The CDR3, as DNA: TGCGCCAGCAGCTCGACAGGGAACCCCCAAGAGACCCAGTACTTC.

This clone is labeled as medium-sized. J is TRBJ2-1 and V is TRBV6-4, with D tentatively TRBD2 (5 bases). Per the germline V gene, CDR1 is MRHNA and CDR2 is SNTAGT. The V gene lost 4 bases and the J gene lost 5 bases, with 9 bases spanning the gap. The CDR3 length is 13 residues. The DNA for the CDR3 is TGTGCCAGCAGTGGGACTCCCCACAATGAGCAGTTCTTC. Translating it yields CASSGTPHNEQFF.

The chain recombines TRBV27 with TRBJ2-7, with 7 bases lining up with TRBD1. After removal of 0 bases from V and 3 bases from J, the junction contained 2 bases not matched to a gene. Germline CDR1 reads MNHEY; CDR2 reads SMNVEV (reference sequence). This CDR3 is 14 amino acids long. As DNA, the CDR3 is TGTGCCAGCAGTTTATCGACAGGGTTCTACGAGCAGTACTTC. This codes for CASSLSTGFYEQYF.